A selection of T cell receptor beta chains follows, all from one sample in a study of T cell responses to AZD1222 COVID-19 vaccine. The data were produced by immunoSEQ multiplex PCR, yet TCRdb's version contains in-frame clones alone and is incomplete. The table shows roughly 120,000 clones, with roughly 87% occurring only once. The sequenced sample was peripheral blood, obtained on day 0 of AZD1222 vaccination. The receptors here all came from an adult in good health. CDR3s include the opening cysteine and the closing phenylalanine or tryptophan. Each record gives: J gene, D gene, clone size, V gene, CDR3 protein, CDR3 DNA. A D gene is named only where the DNA matches it firmly. Clone size appears in some rows only: once, few, many, or a class for an expanded clone.

J gene: TRBJ2-7
D gene: TRBD1
clone size: .
V gene: TRBV27
CDR3 protein: CASSTRGQAKTYEQYF
CDR3 DNA: TGTGCCAGCAGCACCAGGGGGCAGGCCAAGACCTACGAGCAGTACTTC

J gene: TRBJ2-7
D gene: .
clone size: once
V gene: TRBV19
CDR3 protein: CASRDLTAYEQYF
CDR3 DNA: TGTGCCAGTAGGGACCTTACCGCCTACGAGCAGTACTTC

J gene: TRBJ2-7
D gene: .
clone size: .
V gene: TRBV7-9
CDR3 protein: CASSLAGGNEQYF
CDR3 DNA: TGTGCCAGCAGCTTGGCAGGAGGGAACGAGCAGTACTTC

J gene: TRBJ1-1
D gene: .
clone size: .
V gene: TRBV4-3
CDR3 protein: CASSQEYLGLMSNTEAFF
CDR3 DNA: TGCGCCAGCAGCCAAGAGTACTTGGGCCTTATGTCGAACACTGAAGCTTTCTTT

J gene: TRBJ2-1
D gene: TRBD2
clone size: .
V gene: TRBV9
CDR3 protein: CASSASSGAEQFF
CDR3 DNA: TGTGCCAGCAGCGCCTCTAGCGGGGCTGAGCAGTTCTTC

J gene: TRBJ2-7
D gene: .
clone size: .
V gene: TRBV27
CDR3 protein: CASSLSPGVYEQYF
CDR3 DNA: TGTGCCAGCAGTTTATCGCCAGGGGTCTACGAGCAGTACTTC

J gene: TRBJ2-5
D gene: .
clone size: .
V gene: TRBV5-1
CDR3 protein: CASSPDNLQETQYF
CDR3 DNA: TGCGCCAGCAGCCCAGACAACTTGCAAGAGACCCAGTACTTC

J gene: TRBJ1-2
D gene: .
clone size: .
V gene: TRBV7-2
CDR3 protein: CASSGSTLPNYGYTF
CDR3 DNA: TGTGCCAGCAGCGGGAGTACACTCCCTAACTATGGCTACACCTTC

J gene: TRBJ1-2
D gene: .
clone size: .
V gene: TRBV14
CDR3 protein: CASSQGLGYGYTF
CDR3 DNA: TGTGCCAGCAGCCAGGGTTTAGGCTATGGCTACACCTTC

J gene: TRBJ1-1
D gene: .
clone size: .
V gene: TRBV7-2
CDR3 protein: CASSSGQLPEAFF
CDR3 DNA: TGTGCCAGCAGCAGCGGACAGCTACCTGAAGCTTTCTTT

J gene: TRBJ1-6
D gene: TRBD1
clone size: .
V gene: TRBV19
CDR3 protein: CASSDPGQGRNSPLHF
CDR3 DNA: TGTGCCAGTAGTGACCCGGGACAGGGGAGAAATTCACCCCTCCACTTT

J gene: TRBJ1-2
D gene: TRBD1
clone size: .
V gene: TRBV27
CDR3 protein: CASSSYVGTDYGYTF
CDR3 DNA: TGTGCCAGCAGTTCCTACGTCGGGACAGACTATGGCTACACCTTC

J gene: TRBJ1-5
D gene: .
clone size: .
V gene: TRBV19
CDR3 protein: CASSIPEGRSQLYYSNQPQHF
CDR3 DNA: TGTGCCAGTAGTATCCCGGAAGGGAGGAGCCAACTGTATTATAGCAATCAGCCCCAGCATTTT

J gene: TRBJ1-2
D gene: .
clone size: .
V gene: TRBV6-5
CDR3 protein: CASSYVKQPEYGYTF
CDR3 DNA: TGTGCCAGCAGTTACGTAAAACAGCCGGAGTATGGCTACACCTTC

J gene: TRBJ1-5
D gene: .
clone size: .
V gene: TRBV6-2/TRBV6-3
CDR3 protein: CASSGQHGQPQHF
CDR3 DNA: TGTGCCAGCAGTGGACAGCACGGTCAGCCCCAGCATTTT

J gene: TRBJ2-7
D gene: TRBD2
clone size: .
V gene: TRBV11-2
CDR3 protein: CASSHGGALGEQYF
CDR3 DNA: TGTGCCAGCAGCCACGGGGGGGCACTAGGCGAGCAGTACTTC

J gene: TRBJ2-5
D gene: TRBD2
clone size: .
V gene: TRBV3-1/TRBV3-2
CDR3 protein: CASTQWFQRGAKETQYF
CDR3 DNA: TGTGCCAGCACCCAATGGTTCCAGCGGGGGGCCAAAGAGACCCAGTACTTC

J gene: TRBJ1-1
D gene: TRBD1
clone size: .
V gene: TRBV30
CDR3 protein: CAWSVGQGSTEAFF
CDR3 DNA: TGTGCCTGGAGTGTCGGACAGGGGAGTACTGAAGCTTTCTTT

J gene: TRBJ1-1
D gene: TRBD1
clone size: .
V gene: TRBV27
CDR3 protein: CASRRQGGIPEAFF
CDR3 DNA: TGTGCCAGCAGGCGACAGGGTGGAATCCCTGAAGCTTTCTTT

J gene: TRBJ1-1
D gene: TRBD1
clone size: few
V gene: TRBV19
CDR3 protein: CASRPRTGLAFF
CDR3 DNA: TGTGCCAGTAGGCCCAGGACAGGGCTAGCTTTCTTT